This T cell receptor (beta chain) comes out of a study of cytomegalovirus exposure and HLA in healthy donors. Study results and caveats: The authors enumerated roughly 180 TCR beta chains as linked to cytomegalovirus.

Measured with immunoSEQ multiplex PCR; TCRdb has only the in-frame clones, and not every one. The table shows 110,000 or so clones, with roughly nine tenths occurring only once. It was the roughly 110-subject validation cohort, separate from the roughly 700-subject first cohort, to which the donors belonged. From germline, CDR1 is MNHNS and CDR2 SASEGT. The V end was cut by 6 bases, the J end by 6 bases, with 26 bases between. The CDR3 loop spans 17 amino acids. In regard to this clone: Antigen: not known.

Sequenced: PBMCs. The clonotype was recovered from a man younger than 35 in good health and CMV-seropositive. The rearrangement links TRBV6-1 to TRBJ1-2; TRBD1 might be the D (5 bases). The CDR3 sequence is CASSENPRRRGGDGYTF. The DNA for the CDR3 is TGTGCCAGCAGCGAAAATCCTCGCAGGCGGGGCGGGGATGGCTACACCTTC.